The 8 T cell receptor beta chains below come from one sample, sequenced in a study of identical twins. One entry per CDR3 protein results from TCRdb running MiXCR on the 5' RACE reads. Of around 670,000 distinct CDR3 sequences in the sample, approximately 6.1% were seen once. Source material: naive T cells sorted from blood. These TCRs come from a man younger than 35 in good health.

Ten or more counts support this clonotype. This chain uses TRBV12-3 or TRBV12-4 with TRBJ2-2, with D tentatively TRBD2 (6 bases). The ends were cut back, 6 bases at V and 4 bases at J, with 15 bases in the middle. The CDR3 covers 15 residues. CDR3 sequence (DNA): TGTGCCAGCAGACCACTAGCTCGAGGCACCGGGGAGCTGTTTTTT. It translates to CASRPLARGTGELFF.

This clonotype was detected ten times or more. The chain is built from TRBV5-1 and TRBJ2-3; no reliable D call. CDR1 SGHRS and CDR2 YFSETQ come from the germline V gene. Trimming removed 5 bases from V and 4 bases from J, with 14 bases in between. This CDR3 is 14 amino acids long. The CDR3 region has the DNA TGCGCCAGCAGGTTCGGGTCCCTCCCAGATACGCAGTATTTT. Its translation: CASRFGSLPDTQYF.

The sample holds many counts of this clonotype. The chain has TRBV20-1 and TRBJ1-5; D uncertain. Trimming took off 0 bases at V and 1 base at J, with 7 bases between the two ends. In germline, CDR1 is DFQATT, CDR2 SNEGSKA (reference sequence). The CDR3 length is 14 residues. CDR3 region: CSARDPESNQPQHF. In DNA, the CDR3 is TGCAGTGCTAGAGATCCGGAGAGCAATCAGCCCCAGCATTTT.

There are many counts of this clonotype. For the CDR3, the DNA is TGCAGTGCCATACAGGGGGCTACTGAAGCTTTCTTT. Translation gives CSAIQGATEAFF. The chain links TRBV20-1 to TRBJ1-1; 9 bases are a match to TRBD1. The CDR3 runs to 12 residues. J lost 5 bases, V lost 6 bases, and 4 bases had no gene match. Per germline, CDR1 DFQATT and CDR2 SNEGSKA (reference sequence).

At least ten counts were recorded for this clonotype. The chain carries TRBV5-1 and TRBJ2-7, with D possibly being TRBD2 (5 bases). This CDR3 comprises 15 residues. Trimming took off 0 bases at V and 0 bases at J, with 10 bases between the two ends. Germline assignment: CDR1 SGHRS and CDR2 YFSETQ. The CDR3 protein is CASSLEAGRSYEQYV. The DNA of the CDR3 is TGCGCCAGCAGCTTGGAGGCGGGCCGCTCCTACGAGCAGTACGTC.

This clonotype showed up just a few times. The chain couples TRBV7-8 to TRBJ2-6; 11 nucleotides align to TRBD1. The V segment lost 3 bases and the J segment 10 bases; nucleotides outside the gene matches: 5. The V gene's germline CDR1 is SGHVS and CDR2 FQNEAQ. The CDR3 runs to 15 residues. The CDR3 protein is CASSFGQGALNVLTF. The CDR3 nucleotides read TGTGCCAGCAGCTTTGGACAGGGGGCCTTAAACGTCCTGACTTTC.

This clonotype was seen more than once but under ten times. The J gene is TRBJ2-1, the V gene TRBV7-2, with TRBD1 matching 9 bases. CDR3 size: 15 residues. Germline CDR1 and CDR2: SGHTA and FQGNSA. The trim removed 5 bases at V and 7 bases at J, leaving 9 bases unmatched. The CDR3 bases are TGTGCCAGCAGCCCGGGACAGGGAGCGTGGAATGAGCAGTTCTTC. Its protein product is CASSPGQGAWNEQFF.

The chain is built from TRBV6-5 and TRBJ2-5; D might be TRBD2 (6 bases). The V gene's germline CDR1 is MNHEY and CDR2 SVGAGI. This CDR3 is built from 14 residues. V lost 1 base to trimming and J lost 2 bases, with 8 bases between them. CDR3 sequence: CASSYWGTQETQYF. The CDR3 DNA is TGTGCCAGCAGTTACTGGGGGACTCAAGAGACCCAGTACTTC.